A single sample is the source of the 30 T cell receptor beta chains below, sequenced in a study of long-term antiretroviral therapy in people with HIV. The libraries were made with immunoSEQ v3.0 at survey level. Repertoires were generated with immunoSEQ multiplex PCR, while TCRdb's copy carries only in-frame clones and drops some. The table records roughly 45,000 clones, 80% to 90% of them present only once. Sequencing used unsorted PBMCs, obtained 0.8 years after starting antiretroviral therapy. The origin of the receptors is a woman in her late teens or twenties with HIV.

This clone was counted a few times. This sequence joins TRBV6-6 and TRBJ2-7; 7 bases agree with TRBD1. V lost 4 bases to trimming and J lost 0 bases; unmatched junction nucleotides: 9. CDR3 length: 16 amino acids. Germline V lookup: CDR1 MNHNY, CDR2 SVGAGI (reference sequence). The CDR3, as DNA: TGTGCCAGCAGTTTCGCCCAGACAGGGAGCTCCTACGAGCAGTACTTC. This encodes CASSFAQTGSSYEQYF.

The chain's CDR3 is CASRLGGRRELFF. The CDR3 bases are TGTGCCAGCAGACTAGGGGGGCGCCGGGAGCTGTTTTTT. The chain has TRBV7-2 and TRBJ2-2, with D perhaps matching TRBD1 or TRBD2 (6 bases each). CDR1 and CDR2 (germline): SGHTA, FQGNSA. This CDR3 comprises 13 residues. V lost 6 bases to trimming and J lost 9 bases, with 14 bases between them.

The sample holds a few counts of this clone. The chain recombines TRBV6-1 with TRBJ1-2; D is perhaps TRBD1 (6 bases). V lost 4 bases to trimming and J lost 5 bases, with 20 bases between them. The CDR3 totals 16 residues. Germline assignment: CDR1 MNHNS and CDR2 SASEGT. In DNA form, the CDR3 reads TGTGCCAGCAGTGGATACATAACAGGGTTGTATTATGGCTACACCTTC. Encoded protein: CASSGYITGLYYGYTF.

The CDR3 DNA reads TGCGCCAGCAGCCAAGTTTTAGCGGGATACACCGGGGAGCTGTTTTTT. Protein product: CASSQVLAGYTGELFF. This chain links TRBV4-3 with TRBJ2-2; 8 nucleotides match TRBD2. This CDR3 contains 16 residues. The junction had 4 bases not matched to a gene; V was cut back by 1 base and J by 3 bases. Per germline, CDR1 LGHNA and CDR2 YSLEER.

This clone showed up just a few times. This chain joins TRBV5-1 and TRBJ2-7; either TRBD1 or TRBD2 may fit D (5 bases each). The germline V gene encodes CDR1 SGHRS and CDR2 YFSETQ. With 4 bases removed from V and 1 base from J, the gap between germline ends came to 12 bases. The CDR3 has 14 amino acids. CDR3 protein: CASSLPEGSYEQYF. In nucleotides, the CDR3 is TGCGCCAGCAGCCTACCTGAGGGGTCCTACGAGCAGTACTTC.

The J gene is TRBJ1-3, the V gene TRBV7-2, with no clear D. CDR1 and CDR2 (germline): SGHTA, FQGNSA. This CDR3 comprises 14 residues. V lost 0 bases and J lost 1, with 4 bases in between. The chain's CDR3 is CASSLAGSGNTIYF. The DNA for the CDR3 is TGTGCCAGCAGCTTAGCCGGGTCTGGAAACACCATATATTTT.

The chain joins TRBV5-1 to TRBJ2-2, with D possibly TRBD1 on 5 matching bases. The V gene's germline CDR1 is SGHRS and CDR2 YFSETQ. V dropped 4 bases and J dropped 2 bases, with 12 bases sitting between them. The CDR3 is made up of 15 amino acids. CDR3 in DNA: TGCGCCAGCAGCCCACTGCAGGGTAACACCGGGGAGCTGTTTTTT. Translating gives CASSPLQGNTGELFF.

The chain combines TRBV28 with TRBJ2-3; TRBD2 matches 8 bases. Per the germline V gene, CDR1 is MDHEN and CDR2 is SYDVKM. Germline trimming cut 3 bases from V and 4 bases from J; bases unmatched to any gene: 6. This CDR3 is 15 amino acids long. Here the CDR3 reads CASSFSGAAPDTQYF. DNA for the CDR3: TGTGCCAGCAGTTTTAGCGGGGCCGCCCCAGATACGCAGTATTTT.

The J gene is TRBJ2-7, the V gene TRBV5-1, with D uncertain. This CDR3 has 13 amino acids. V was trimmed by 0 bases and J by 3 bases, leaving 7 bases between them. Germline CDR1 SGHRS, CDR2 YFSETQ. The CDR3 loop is CASSLGRSYEQYF. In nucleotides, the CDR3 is TGCGCCAGCAGCTTGGGACGGAGCTACGAGCAGTACTTC.

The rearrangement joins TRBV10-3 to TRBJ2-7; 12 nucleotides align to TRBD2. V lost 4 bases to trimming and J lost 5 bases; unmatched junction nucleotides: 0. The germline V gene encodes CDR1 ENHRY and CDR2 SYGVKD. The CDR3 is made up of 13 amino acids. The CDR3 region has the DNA TGTGCCATCAGTGGACTAGCGGGAGACGAGCAGTACTTC. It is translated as CAISGLAGDEQYF.

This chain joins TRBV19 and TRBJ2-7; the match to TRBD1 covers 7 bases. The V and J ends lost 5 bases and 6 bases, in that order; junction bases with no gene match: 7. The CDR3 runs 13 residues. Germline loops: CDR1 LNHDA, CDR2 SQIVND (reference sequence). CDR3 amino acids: CASSPLNRGEQYF. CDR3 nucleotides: TGTGCCAGTAGTCCTTTAAACAGGGGCGAGCAGTACTTC. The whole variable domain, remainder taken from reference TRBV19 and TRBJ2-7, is DGGITQSPKYLFRKEGQNVTLSCEQNLNHDAMYWYRQDPGQGLRLIYYSQIVNDFQKGDIAEGYSVSREKKESFPLTVTSAQKNPTAFYLCASSPLNRGEQYFGPGTRLTVT.

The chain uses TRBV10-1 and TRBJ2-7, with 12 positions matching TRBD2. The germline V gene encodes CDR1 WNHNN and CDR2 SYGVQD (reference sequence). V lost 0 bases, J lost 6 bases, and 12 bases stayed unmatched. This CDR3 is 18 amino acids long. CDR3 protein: CASSESRLAGVPASEQYF. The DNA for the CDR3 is TGCGCCAGCAGTGAGTCTAGACTAGCGGGAGTCCCGGCGAGCGAGCAGTACTTC.

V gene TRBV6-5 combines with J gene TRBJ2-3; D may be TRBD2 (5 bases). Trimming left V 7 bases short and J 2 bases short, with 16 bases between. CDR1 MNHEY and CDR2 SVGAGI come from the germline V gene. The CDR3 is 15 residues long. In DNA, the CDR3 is TGTGCCAGCACGTCCTACGGGGTAGCCACAGATACGCAGTATTTT. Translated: CASTSYGVATDTQYF.

The CDR3 sequence: CASSLTGGGSMNTEAFF. In DNA form, the CDR3 reads TGCGCCAGCAGCTTAACAGGGGGCGGGAGTATGAACACTGAAGCTTTCTTT. This chain joins TRBV5-1 and TRBJ1-1; 9 bases align to TRBD1. The CDR3 sequence is 17 residues long. With V trimmed by 2 bases and J by 0 bases, 8 bases remained unmatched. The germline V gene encodes CDR1 SGHRS and CDR2 YFSETQ.

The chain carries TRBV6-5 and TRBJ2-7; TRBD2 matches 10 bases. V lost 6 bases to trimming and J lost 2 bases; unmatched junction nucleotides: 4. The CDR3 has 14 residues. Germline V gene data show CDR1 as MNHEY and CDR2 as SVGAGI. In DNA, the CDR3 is TGTGCCAGCAGCCTAGCGGGAGTTACCTACGAGCAGTACTTC. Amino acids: CASSLAGVTYEQYF.

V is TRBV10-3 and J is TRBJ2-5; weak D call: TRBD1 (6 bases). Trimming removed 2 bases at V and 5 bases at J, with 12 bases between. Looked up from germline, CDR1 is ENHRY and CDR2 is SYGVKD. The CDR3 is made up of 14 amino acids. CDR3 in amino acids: CAISEEQGWETQYF. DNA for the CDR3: TGTGCCATCAGTGAGGAACAGGGTTGGGAGACCCAGTACTTC.

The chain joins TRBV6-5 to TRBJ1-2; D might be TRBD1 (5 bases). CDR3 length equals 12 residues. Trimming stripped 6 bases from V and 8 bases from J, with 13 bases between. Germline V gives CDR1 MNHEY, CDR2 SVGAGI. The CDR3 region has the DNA TGTGCCAGCAGCGGCCGGGACTGGGGCTACACCTTC. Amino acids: CASSGRDWGYTF.

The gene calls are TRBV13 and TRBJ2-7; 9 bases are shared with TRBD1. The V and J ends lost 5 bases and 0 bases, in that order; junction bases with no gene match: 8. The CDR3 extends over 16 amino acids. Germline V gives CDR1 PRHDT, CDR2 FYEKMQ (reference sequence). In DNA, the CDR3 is TGTGCCAGCAGCCCACTGGGACAGGGCTACTCCTACGAGCAGTACTTC. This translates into CASSPLGQGYSYEQYF.

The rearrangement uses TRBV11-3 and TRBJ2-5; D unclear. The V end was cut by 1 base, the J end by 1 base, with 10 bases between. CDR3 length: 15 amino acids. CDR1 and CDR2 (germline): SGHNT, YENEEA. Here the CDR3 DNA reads TGTGCCAGCAGCTTAGCCCTCAGGCTCCAAGAGACCCAGTACTTC. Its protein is CASSLALRLQETQYF.

The CDR3 region is CASSLTGVNTEAFF. Written as DNA, the CDR3 is TGTGCCAGCAGTCTTACAGGGGTGAACACTGAAGCTTTCTTT. The chain has TRBV28 and TRBJ1-1, with TRBD1 identical over 7 bases. The CDR3 has 14 amino acids. Germline values: CDR1 MDHEN, CDR2 SYDVKM. V was pared by 5 bases and J by 0 bases, with 3 bases of the junction left unmatched.

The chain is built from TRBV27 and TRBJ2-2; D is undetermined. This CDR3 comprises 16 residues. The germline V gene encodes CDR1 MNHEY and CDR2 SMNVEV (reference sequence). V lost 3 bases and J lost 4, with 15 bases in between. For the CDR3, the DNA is TGTGCCAGCAGTTTTGAGGAACCAACGAGCACCGGGGAGCTGTTTTTT. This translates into CASSFEEPTSTGELFF.

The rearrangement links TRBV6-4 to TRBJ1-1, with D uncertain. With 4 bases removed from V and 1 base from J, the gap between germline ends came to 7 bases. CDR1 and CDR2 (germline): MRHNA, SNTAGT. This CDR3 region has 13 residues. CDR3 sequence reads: CASSVEGNTEAFF. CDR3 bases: TGTGCCAGCAGTGTTGAGGGGAACACTGAAGCTTTCTTT.

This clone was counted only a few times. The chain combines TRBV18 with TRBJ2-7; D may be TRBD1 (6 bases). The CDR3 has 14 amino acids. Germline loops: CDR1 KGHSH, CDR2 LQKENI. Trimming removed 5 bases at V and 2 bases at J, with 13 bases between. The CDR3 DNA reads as TGTGCCAGCTCAGGGGGCACTCCTCCCTACGAGCAGTACTTC. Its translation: CASSGGTPPYEQYF.

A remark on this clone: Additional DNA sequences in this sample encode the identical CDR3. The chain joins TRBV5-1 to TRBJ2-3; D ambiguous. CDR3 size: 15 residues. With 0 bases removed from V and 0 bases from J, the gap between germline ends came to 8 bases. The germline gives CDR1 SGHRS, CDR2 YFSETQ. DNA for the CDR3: TGCGCCAGCAGCTTGGATAGATCTAGCACAGATACGCAGTATTTT. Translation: CASSLDRSSTDTQYF.

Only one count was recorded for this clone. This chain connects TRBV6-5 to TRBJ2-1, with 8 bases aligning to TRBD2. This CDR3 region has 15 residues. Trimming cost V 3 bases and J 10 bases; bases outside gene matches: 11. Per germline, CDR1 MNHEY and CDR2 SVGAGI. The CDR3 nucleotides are TGTGCCAGCAGTTATGATAGCGGGATAAGAGGCGAGCAGTTCTTC. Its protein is CASSYDSGIRGEQFF.

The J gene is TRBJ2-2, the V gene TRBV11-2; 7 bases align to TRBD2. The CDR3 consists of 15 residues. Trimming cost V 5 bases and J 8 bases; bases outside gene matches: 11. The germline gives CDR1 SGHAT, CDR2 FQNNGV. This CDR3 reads CASSGLAAVAGELFF. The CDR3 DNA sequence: TGTGCCAGCAGCGGGCTAGCGGCAGTAGCGGGGGAGCTGTTTTTT.

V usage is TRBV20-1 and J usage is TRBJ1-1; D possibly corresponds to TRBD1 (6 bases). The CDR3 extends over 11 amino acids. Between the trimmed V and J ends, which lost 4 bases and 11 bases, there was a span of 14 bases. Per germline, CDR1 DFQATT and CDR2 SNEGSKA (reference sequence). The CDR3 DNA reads TGCAGTGCTAAGGGGGATTTAGGCGCTTTCTTT. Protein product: CSAKGDLGAFF.

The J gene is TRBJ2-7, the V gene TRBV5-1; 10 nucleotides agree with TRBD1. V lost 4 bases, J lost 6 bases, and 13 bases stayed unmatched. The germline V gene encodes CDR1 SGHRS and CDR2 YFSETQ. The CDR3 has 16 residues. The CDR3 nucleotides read TGCGCCAGCAGCGAGGGGACAGGGGCCCTAGCGGGCGAGCAGTACTTC. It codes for CASSEGTGALAGEQYF. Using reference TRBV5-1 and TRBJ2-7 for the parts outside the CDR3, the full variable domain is KAGVTQTPRYLIKTRGQQVTLSCSPISGHRSVSWYQQTPGQGLQFLFEYFSETQRNKGNFPGRFSGRQFSNSRSEMNVSTLELGDSALYLCASSEGTGALAGEQYFGPGTRLTVT.

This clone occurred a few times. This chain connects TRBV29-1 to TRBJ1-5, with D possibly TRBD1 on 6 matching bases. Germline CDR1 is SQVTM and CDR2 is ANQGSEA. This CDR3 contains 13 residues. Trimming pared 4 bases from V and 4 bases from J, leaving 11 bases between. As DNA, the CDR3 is TGCAGCGTTGTGCTGGGGGCGAATCAGCCCCAGCATTTT. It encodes CSVVLGANQPQHF.

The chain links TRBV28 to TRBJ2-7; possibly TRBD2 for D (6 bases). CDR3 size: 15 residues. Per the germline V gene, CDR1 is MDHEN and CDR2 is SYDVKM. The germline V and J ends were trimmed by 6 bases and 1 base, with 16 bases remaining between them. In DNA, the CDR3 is TGTGCCAGCAGAAAATTGGCGGGATCATCCTACGAGCAGTACTTC. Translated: CASRKLAGSSYEQYF.